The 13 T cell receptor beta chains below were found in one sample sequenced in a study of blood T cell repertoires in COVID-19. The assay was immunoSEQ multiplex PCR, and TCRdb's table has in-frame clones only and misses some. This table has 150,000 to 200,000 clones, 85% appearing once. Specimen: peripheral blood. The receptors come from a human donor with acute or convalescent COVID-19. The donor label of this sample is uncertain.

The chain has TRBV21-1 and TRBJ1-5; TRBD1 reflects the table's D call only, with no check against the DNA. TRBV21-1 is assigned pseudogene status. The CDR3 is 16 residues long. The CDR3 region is CASSVPGTGGNQPQHF. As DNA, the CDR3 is TGTGCCAGCAGCGTTCCCGGGACAGGAGGCAATCAGCCCCAGCATTTT.

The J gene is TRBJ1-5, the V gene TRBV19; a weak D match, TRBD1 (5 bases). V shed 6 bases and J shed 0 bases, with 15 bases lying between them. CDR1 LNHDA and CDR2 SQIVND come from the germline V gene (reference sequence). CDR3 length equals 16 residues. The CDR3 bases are TGTGCCAGTAGCCACGACAGTACCTATAGCAATCAGCCCCAGCATTTT. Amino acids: CASSHDSTYSNQPQHF. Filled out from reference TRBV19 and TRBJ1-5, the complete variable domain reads DGGITQSPKYLFRKEGQNVTLSCEQNLNHDAMYWYRQDPGQGLRLIYYSQIVNDFQKGDIAEGYSVSREKKESFPLTVTSAQKNPTAFYLCASSHDSTYSNQPQHFGDGTRLSIL.

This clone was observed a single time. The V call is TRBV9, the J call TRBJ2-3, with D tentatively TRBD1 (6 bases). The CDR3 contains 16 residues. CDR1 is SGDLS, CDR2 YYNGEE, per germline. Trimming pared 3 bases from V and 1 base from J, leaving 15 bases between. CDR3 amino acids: CASSGPGALRTDTQYF. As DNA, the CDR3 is TGTGCCAGCAGCGGACCAGGGGCGCTACGCACAGATACGCAGTATTTT. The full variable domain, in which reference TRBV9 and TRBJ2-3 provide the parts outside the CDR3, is DSGVTQTPKHLITATGQRVTLRCSPRSGDLSVYWYQQSLDQGLQFLIQYYNGEERAKGNILERFSAQQFPDLHSELNLSSLELGDSALYFCASSGPGALRTDTQYFGPGTRLTVL.

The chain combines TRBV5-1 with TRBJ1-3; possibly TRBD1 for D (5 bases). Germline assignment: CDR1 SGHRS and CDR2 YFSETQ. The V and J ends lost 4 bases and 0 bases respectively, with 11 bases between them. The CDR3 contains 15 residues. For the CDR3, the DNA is TGCGCCAGCAGCCGGGGGACGGACTCTGGAAACACCATATATTTT. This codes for CASSRGTDSGNTIYF. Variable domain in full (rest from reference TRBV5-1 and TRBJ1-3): KAGVTQTPRYLIKTRGQQVTLSCSPISGHRSVSWYQQTPGQGLQFLFEYFSETQRNKGNFPGRFSGRQFSNSRSEMNVSTLELGDSALYLCASSRGTDSGNTIYFGEGSWLTVV.

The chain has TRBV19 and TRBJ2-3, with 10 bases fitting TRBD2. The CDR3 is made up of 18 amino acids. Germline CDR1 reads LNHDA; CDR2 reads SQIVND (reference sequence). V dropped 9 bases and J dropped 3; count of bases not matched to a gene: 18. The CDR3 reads CASQTRAVTSGVTDTQYF. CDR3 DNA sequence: TGTGCCAGCCAAACCAGGGCCGTAACTAGCGGGGTGACAGATACGCAGTATTTT. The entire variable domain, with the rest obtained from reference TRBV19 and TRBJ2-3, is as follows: DGGITQSPKYLFRKEGQNVTLSCEQNLNHDAMYWYRQDPGQGLRLIYYSQIVNDFQKGDIAEGYSVSREKKESFPLTVTSAQKNPTAFYLCASQTRAVTSGVTDTQYFGPGTRLTVL.

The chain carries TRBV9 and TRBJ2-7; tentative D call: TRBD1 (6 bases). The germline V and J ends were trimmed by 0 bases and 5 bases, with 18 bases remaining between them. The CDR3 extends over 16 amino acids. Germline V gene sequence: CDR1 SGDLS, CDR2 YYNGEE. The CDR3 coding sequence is TGTGCCAGCAGCGTAGTGGAACAGGGATTAATGGACGAGCAGTACTTC. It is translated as CASSVVEQGLMDEQYF.

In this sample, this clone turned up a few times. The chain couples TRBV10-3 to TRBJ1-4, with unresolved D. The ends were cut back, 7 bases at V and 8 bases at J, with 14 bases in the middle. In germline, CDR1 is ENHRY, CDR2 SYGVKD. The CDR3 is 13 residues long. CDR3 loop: CAINETPGEKLFF. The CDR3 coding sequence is TGTGCCATCAACGAGACCCCGGGGGAAAAACTGTTTTTT.

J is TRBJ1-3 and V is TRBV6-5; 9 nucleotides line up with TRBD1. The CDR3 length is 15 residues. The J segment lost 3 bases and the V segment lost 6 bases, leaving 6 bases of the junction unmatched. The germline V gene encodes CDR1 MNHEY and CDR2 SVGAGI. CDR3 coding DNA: TGTGCCAGCAGGCTGGGACAGGGTGTTGGAAACACCATATATTTT. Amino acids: CASRLGQGVGNTIYF.

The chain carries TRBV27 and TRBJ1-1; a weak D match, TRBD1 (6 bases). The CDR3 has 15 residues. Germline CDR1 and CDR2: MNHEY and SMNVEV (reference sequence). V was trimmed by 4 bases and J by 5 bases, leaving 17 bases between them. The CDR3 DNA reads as TGTGCCAGCAGTTCCCTGACAGGTTGGGGGACTGAAGCTTTCTTT. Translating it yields CASSSLTGWGTEAFF.

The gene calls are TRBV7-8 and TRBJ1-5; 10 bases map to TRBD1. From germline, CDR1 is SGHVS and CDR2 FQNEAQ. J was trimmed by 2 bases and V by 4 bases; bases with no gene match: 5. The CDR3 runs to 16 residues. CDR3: CASSSPDRGGNQPQHF. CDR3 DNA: TGTGCCAGCAGCTCCCCGGACAGGGGGGGCAATCAGCCCCAGCATTTT.

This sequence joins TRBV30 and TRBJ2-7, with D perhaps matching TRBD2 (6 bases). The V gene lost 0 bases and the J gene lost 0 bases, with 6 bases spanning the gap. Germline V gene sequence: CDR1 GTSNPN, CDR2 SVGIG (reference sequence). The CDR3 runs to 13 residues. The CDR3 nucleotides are TGTGCCTGGAGTGTGCGGGGCTCCTACGAGCAGTACTTC. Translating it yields CAWSVRGSYEQYF.

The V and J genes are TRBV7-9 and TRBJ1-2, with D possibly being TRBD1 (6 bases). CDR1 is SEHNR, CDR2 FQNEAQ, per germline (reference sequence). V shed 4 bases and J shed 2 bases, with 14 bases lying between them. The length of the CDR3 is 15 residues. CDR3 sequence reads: CASSSSGAENYGYTF. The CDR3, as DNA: TGTGCCAGCAGCTCTTCAGGGGCGGAAAACTATGGCTACACCTTC.

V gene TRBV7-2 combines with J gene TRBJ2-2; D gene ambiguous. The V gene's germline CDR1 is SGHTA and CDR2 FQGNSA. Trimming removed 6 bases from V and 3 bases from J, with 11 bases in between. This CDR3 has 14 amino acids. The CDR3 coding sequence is TGTGCCAGCAGGTCCGGGTCCTACACCGGGGAGCTGTTTTTT. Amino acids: CASRSGSYTGELFF.